This T cell receptor beta chain emerged from a study of blood T cell repertoires in COVID-19. Turning to the study itself: Samples taken during acute and convalescent COVID-19 were collected in the United States, Italy and Spain. PBMCs, B-cell-depleted T cells, or T cells provided the cDNA or gDNA that made up the material.

As handled by the study authors: Estimation of nucleated cell counts was performed using reference gene primer amplification. Produced via immunoSEQ multiplex PCR; TCRdb's table is partial and in-frame only. V, J and clone size derive from that table, while D and trimming were established from the DNA sequence. The data hold approximately 100,000 clones, with more than 80% observed a single time. This CDR3 is built from 16 residues. The germline V gene encodes CDR1 SGHRS and CDR2 YFSETQ. Trimming took 4 bases from V and 2 from J; bases not matched to a gene: 8. The genes are TRBV5-1 and TRBJ2-7, with 11 bases fitting TRBD2. The sample comprised peripheral blood. The source of this sequence is a human donor in a cohort sampled during active COVID-19. The CDR3 here is CASSTATSGDPYEQYF. The DNA of the CDR3 is TGCGCCAGCAGCACCGCGACTAGCGGGGATCCCTACGAGCAGTACTTC.